This T cell receptor beta chain came from a study of preoperative IRX-2 immunotherapy in early breast cancer. Clones were sequenced by immunoSEQ multiplex PCR, and TCRdb holds only the in-frame ones, with some missing. The sample has 35,000 to 55,000 clones; about 95% are singletons. The sample's treatment: preoperative locoregional IRX-2 cytokine immunotherapy. Samples came from a phase Ib trial of preoperative locoregional IRX-2 cytokine immunotherapy. This CDR3 region has 14 residues. Germline V lookup: CDR1 LNHDA, CDR2 SQIVND (reference sequence). The V and J ends lost 3 bases and 2 bases respectively, with 11 bases between them.

This clonotype originated in a human donor with breast cancer. The sequenced sample was tumor tissue, obtained after IRX-2 immunotherapy. The gene calls are TRBV19 and TRBJ2-7; D unresolved. DNA for the CDR3: TGTGCCAGTAGTATCCCCGGCATCACCTACGAGCAGTACTTC. Its translation is CASSIPGITYEQYF.